Shown below are 17 T cell receptor beta chains from a single sample sequenced in a study of identical twins. TCRdb processed the 5' RACE reads anew with MiXCR; each CDR3 protein has one entry. The data show about 790,000 distinct CDR3 sequences, with 15% to 20% seen just once and around 13% held by the top ten. Another study also made use of these data, one on T cells expressing NK-cell markers.

The source material was PBMCs. The receptors originated from a woman younger than 30 in good health.

This clonotype was seen a handful of times. This sequence joins TRBV5-1 and TRBJ2-7, with TRBD2 identical over 10 bases. Germline V gives CDR1 SGHRS, CDR2 YFSETQ. The junction had 6 bases not matched to a gene; V was cut back by 4 bases and J by 5 bases. The CDR3 covers 14 residues. For the CDR3, the DNA is TGCGCCAGCAGCATGGTAGCGGGAGGAAACGAGCAGTACTTC. Protein sequence: CASSMVAGGNEQYF.

This clonotype was picked up a small number of times. The chain recombines TRBV5-1 with TRBJ2-1; 8 positions agree with TRBD2. Germline-derived CDR1 and CDR2 are SGHRS and YFSETQ. The trim removed 6 bases at V and 6 bases at J, leaving 14 bases unmatched. The CDR3 has 16 residues. Here the CDR3 reads CASTSRGGREGNEQFF. The CDR3 DNA sequence: TGCGCCAGCACGAGTCGCGGGGGGAGAGAGGGCAATGAGCAGTTCTTC.

The sample holds a few counts of this clonotype. CDR3 loop: CSASPLAGGSYEQYF. CDR3 in DNA: TGCAGTGCTAGCCCACTAGCGGGAGGGTCCTACGAGCAGTACTTC. The chain joins TRBV20-1 to TRBJ2-7; 13 bases map to TRBD2. The CDR3 runs to 15 residues. Germline values: CDR1 DFQATT, CDR2 SNEGSKA (reference sequence). V lost 3 bases, J lost 1 base, and 3 bases stayed unmatched.

This clonotype was detected ten times or more. The chain uses TRBV20-1 and TRBJ2-4, with TRBD1 matching over 7 bases. The CDR3 covers 14 residues. The V gene's germline CDR1 is DFQATT and CDR2 SNEGSKA (reference sequence). V dropped 3 bases and J dropped 7; count of bases not matched to a gene: 9. CDR3 in DNA: TGCAGTGCTAGTTTCACTCGCAGGGGGAACATTCAGTACTTC. Translated, it gives CSASFTRRGNIQYF.

This clonotype was counted many times. The genes are TRBV12-3 or TRBV12-4 and TRBJ2-2, with D perhaps TRBD1 (6 bases). The V gene lost 3 bases and the J gene lost 1 base, with 15 bases spanning the gap. This CDR3 comprises 17 residues. The chain's CDR3 is CASSFRPQGWNTGELFF. In DNA form, the CDR3 reads TGTGCCAGCAGTTTCCGTCCACAGGGATGGAACACCGGGGAGCTGTTTTTT.

This clonotype is a singleton in its sample. This chain uses TRBV12-3 or TRBV12-4 with TRBJ2-7, with D perhaps assigned TRBD1 or TRBD2 (5 bases each). The CDR3 spans 15 residues. V shed 2 bases and J shed 0 bases, with 11 bases lying between them. CDR3 sequence: CASSLLLGTSYEQYF. In DNA, the CDR3 is TGTGCCAGCAGTTTACTATTAGGGACCTCCTACGAGCAGTACTTC.

This chain connects TRBV4-3 to TRBJ2-5; D remains unclear. Trimming removed 8 bases at V and 3 bases at J, with 10 bases between. The CDR3 is made up of 12 amino acids. CDR1 is LGHNA, CDR2 YSLEER, per germline. CDR3 in DNA: TGCGCCAGCGGAAGACACGAAGAGACCCAGTACTTC. As protein: CASGRHEETQYF.

The chain recombines TRBV29-1 with TRBJ1-2; D remains unclear. Germline V lookup: CDR1 SQVTM, CDR2 ANQGSEA. The CDR3 runs 12 residues. Trimming pared 4 bases from V and 2 bases from J, leaving 8 bases between. The CDR3 DNA reads as TGCAGCGTTGGAGATTTGAACTATGGCTACACCTTC. It translates to CSVGDLNYGYTF.

This clonotype has just one count. The chain is built from TRBV5-6 and TRBJ2-1; 7 positions agree with TRBD2. The V gene end was trimmed by 5 bases and the J gene end by 3 bases; junction bases not matched to a gene: 5. CDR1 is SGHDT, CDR2 YYEEEE, per germline. This CDR3 has 14 amino acids. CDR3 in amino acids: CASRRLAGYNEQFF. The CDR3, as DNA: TGTGCCAGCAGGAGACTAGCAGGCTACAATGAGCAGTTCTTC.

The rearrangement joins TRBV6-1 to TRBJ2-2; a possible D gene is TRBD1 (5 bases). V was cut by 7 bases and J by 3 bases, with 18 bases left in between. Per germline, CDR1 MNHNS and CDR2 SASEGT. This CDR3 region has 16 residues. In DNA, the CDR3 is TGTGCCAGCACCCAAGGGCAGGGCTATCACACCGGGGAGCTGTTTTTT. Encoded protein: CASTQGQGYHTGELFF.

This clonotype was counted between two and nine times. The rearrangement joins TRBV7-8 to TRBJ1-1; a weak D match, TRBD1 (5 bases). Germline CDR1 SGHVS, CDR2 FQNEAQ. V gave up 4 bases and J gave up 0 bases, with 12 bases separating them. The CDR3 extends over 15 amino acids. The CDR3 loop is CASSSMGVVNTEAFF. CDR3 DNA: TGTGCCAGCAGCTCGATGGGGGTGGTGAACACTGAAGCTTTCTTT.

This clonotype was seen only a few times. The gene calls are TRBV5-5 and TRBJ2-3, with no clear D. Germline V gene lookup returns CDR1 SGHKS and CDR2 YYEKEE (reference sequence). The CDR3 runs 14 residues. Deletions cut 2 bases from V and 6 bases from J, with 13 bases between. The CDR3 sequence is CASSFSGPGDTQYF. CDR3 nucleotide sequence: TGTGCCAGCAGCTTCTCTGGGCCCGGTGATACGCAGTATTTT.

The chain has TRBV9 and TRBJ2-1; TRBD1 is a possible D gene (5 bases). Per the germline V gene, CDR1 is SGDLS and CDR2 is YYNGEE. Trimming cost V 2 bases and J 5 bases, with 14 bases left between them. CDR3 length equals 15 residues. The CDR3 reads CASSVKVGRNNEQFF. The DNA for the CDR3 is TGTGCCAGCAGCGTTAAAGTGGGGCGTAACAATGAGCAGTTCTTC.

This clonotype was observed a few times. The genes are TRBV10-3 and TRBJ2-1; D call uncertain. Germline values: CDR1 ENHRY, CDR2 SYGVKD. CDR3 length: 13 residues. V gave up 8 bases and J gave up 8 bases, with 16 bases separating them. CDR3: CAISQWGWDEQFF. CDR3 DNA: TGTGCCATCTCGCAGTGGGGATGGGATGAGCAGTTCTTC.

Turning to this clonotype: At one of its ends the junction is not consistent with the germline gene, which may arise from a read error. V gene TRBV29-1 combines with J gene TRBJ2-1; TRBD2 agrees at 11 bases. Looked up from germline, CDR1 is SQVTM and CDR2 is ANQGSEA. CDR3 length: 14 amino acids. The CDR3 nucleotides read TGCAGCGTTGAAGGACTAGCGGGATACACTGAGCAGTTCTTC. Amino acid sequence: CSVEGLAGYTEQFF.

V is TRBV20-1 and J is TRBJ2-7, with D unresolved. The germline V gene encodes CDR1 DFQATT and CDR2 SNEGSKA (reference sequence). The length of the CDR3 is 15 residues. V was shortened by 2 bases and J by 1 base, with 15 bases between the two germline ends. The CDR3 here is CSARIAPPGSYEQYF. The CDR3, as DNA: TGCAGTGCTAGAATAGCTCCACCCGGGTCCTACGAGCAGTACTTC.

The V gene is TRBV2, the J gene TRBJ2-1, with TRBD2 matching over 7 bases. The CDR3 has 17 residues. The V segment lost 2 bases and the J segment 8 bases; nucleotides outside the gene matches: 15. Looked up from germline, CDR1 is SNHLY and CDR2 is FYNNEI. The CDR3 bases are TGTGCCAGCAGTGAAATTGGTATGGCGGGAGATGGGGATGAGCAGTTCTTC. Protein product: CASSEIGMAGDGDEQFF. The whole variable domain, filled in from reference TRBV2 and TRBJ2-1, reads EPEVTQTPSHQVTQMGQEVILRCVPISNHLYFYWYRQILGQKVEFLVSFYNNEISEKSEIFDDQFSVERPDGSNFTLKIRSTKLEDSAMYFCASSEIGMAGDGDEQFFGPGTRLTVL.